This T cell receptor (beta chain) was sequenced during a study of T cell repertoires in cytomegalovirus infection. About the research overall: Public TCR beta signatures were indicative of both CMV infection and a matching HLA type.

MiXCR, applied by TCRdb to the reads, yields one record per CDR3 protein. This table holds more than 150,000 distinct CDR3 sequences, about 25% found once. Whole-study findings and limits: There were HLA-C-restricted CMV-specific TCR beta clonotypes dominating the ex vivo response. Identification of carriers of CMV plus the relevant HLA was achieved through cumulative public TCR beta family frequency.

Concerning this clonotype itself: Its antigen is unknown.

The CDR3 covers 12 residues. Germline CDR1 reads LGHDT; CDR2 reads YNNKEL (reference sequence). The ends were cut back, 0 bases at V and 5 bases at J, with 5 bases in the middle. The chain uses TRBV3-1 and TRBJ2-7; D remains unclear. The specimen sequenced was PBMCs. This TCR was recovered from a human donor in good health (CMV status not recorded). Some clones in this sample may be carry-over from other donors' samples. CDR3 bases: TGTGCCAGCAGCCAAGATCCCCACGAGCAGTACTTC. It specifies CASSQDPHEQYF.